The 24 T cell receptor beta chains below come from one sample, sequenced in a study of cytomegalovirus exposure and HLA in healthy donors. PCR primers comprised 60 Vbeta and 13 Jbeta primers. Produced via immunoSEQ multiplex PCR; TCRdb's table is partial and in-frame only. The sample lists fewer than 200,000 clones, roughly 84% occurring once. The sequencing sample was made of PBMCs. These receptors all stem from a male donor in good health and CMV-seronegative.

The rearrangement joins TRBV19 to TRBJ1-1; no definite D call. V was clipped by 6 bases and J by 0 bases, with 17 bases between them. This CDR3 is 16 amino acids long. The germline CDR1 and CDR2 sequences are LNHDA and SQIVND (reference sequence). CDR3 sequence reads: CASRRSPGPMNTEAFF. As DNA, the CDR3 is TGTGCCAGTAGACGATCCCCAGGCCCGATGAACACTGAAGCTTTCTTT.

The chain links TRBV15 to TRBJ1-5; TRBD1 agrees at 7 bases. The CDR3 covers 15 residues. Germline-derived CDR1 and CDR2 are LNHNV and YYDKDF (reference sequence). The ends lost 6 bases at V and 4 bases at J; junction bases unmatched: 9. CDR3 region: CATSYQGGRNQPQHF. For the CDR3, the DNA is TGTGCCACCAGTTATCAAGGGGGCCGTAATCAGCCCCAGCATTTT.

The CDR3 spells CASRRTGTAPSGANVLTF. The DNA of the CDR3 is TGTGCCAGCAGACGAACCGGGACAGCTCCCTCTGGGGCCAACGTCCTGACTTTC. The chain carries TRBV7-8 and TRBJ2-6; 7 nucleotides align to TRBD1. The CDR3 has 18 residues. Germline CDR1 reads SGHVS; CDR2 reads FQNEAQ. V gave up 6 bases and J gave up 0 bases; unmatched junction bases: 11.

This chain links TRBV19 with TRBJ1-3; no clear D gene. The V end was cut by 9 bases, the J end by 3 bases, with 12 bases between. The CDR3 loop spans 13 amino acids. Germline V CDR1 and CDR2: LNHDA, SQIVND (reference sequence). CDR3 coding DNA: TGTGCCAGCACGAGGAGGGTTGGAAACACCATATATTTT. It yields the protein CASTRRVGNTIYF.

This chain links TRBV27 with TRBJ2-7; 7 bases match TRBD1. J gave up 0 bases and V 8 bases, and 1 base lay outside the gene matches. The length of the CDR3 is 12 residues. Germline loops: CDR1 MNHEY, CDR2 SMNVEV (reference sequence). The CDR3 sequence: CASRDSSYEQYF. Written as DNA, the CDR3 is TGTGCCAGCCGGGACAGCTCCTACGAGCAGTACTTC.

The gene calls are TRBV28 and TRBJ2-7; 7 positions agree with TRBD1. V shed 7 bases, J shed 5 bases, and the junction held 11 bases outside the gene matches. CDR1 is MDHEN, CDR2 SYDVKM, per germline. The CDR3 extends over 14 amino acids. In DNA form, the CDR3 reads TGTGCCAGCAACCACAGGGGCAGGTTGCACGAGCAGTACTTC. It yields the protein CASNHRGRLHEQYF. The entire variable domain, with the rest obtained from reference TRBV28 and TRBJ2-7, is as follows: DVKVTQSSRYLVKRTGEKVFLECVQDMDHENMFWYRQDPGLGLRLIYFSYDVKMKEKGDIPEGYSVSREKKERFSLILESASTNQTSMYLCASNHRGRLHEQYFGPGTRLTVT.

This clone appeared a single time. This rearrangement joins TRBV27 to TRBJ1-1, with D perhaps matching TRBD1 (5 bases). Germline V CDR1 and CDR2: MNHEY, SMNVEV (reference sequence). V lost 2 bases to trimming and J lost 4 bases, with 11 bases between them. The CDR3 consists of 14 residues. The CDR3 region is CASSLIDSSTEAFF. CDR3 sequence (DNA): TGTGCCAGCAGTTTAATTGACAGCTCCACTGAAGCTTTCTTT.

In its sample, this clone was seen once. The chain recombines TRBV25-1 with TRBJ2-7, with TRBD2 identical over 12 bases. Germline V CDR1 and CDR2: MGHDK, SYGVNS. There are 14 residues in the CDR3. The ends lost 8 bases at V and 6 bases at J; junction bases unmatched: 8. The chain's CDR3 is CASQLAGGAREQYF. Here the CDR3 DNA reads TGTGCCAGCCAACTAGCGGGGGGCGCGCGCGAGCAGTACTTC.

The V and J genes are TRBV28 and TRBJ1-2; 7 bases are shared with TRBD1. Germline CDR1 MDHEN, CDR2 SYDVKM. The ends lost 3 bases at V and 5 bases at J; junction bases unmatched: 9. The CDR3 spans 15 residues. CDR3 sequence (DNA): TGTGCCAGCAGTTTCCCCACAGGGGCAACTTATGGCTACACCTTC. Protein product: CASSFPTGATYGYTF.

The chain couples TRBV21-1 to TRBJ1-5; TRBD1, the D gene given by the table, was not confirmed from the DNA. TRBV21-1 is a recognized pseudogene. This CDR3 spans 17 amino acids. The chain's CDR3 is CASSKRAGQGDAWPQHF. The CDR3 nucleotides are TGTGCCAGCAGCAAAAGGGCGGGACAGGGCGATGCATGGCCCCAGCATTTT.

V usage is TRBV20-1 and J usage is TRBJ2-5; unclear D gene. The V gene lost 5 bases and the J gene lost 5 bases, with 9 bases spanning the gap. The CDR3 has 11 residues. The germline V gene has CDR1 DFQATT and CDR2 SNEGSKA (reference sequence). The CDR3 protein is CSAPQRETQYF. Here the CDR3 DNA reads TGCAGTGCTCCTCAACGGGAGACCCAGTACTTC.

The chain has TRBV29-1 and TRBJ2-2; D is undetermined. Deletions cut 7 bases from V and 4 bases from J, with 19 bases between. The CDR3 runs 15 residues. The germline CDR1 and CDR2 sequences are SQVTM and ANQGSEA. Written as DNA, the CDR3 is TGCAGCGCCAAACCCGGTAACTTGCCCACCGGGGAGCTGTTTTTT. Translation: CSAKPGNLPTGELFF.

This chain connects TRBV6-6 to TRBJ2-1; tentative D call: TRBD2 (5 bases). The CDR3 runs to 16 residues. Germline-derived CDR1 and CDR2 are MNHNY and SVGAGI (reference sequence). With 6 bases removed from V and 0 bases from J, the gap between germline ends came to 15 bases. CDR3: CASRNEADPSYNEQFF. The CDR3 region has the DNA TGTGCCAGCAGAAACGAAGCGGACCCCTCCTACAATGAGCAGTTCTTC.

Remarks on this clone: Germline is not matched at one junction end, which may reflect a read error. The CDR3 loop reads CASRQVRPGDEQYF. CDR3 DNA: TGTGCCAGCAGACAAGTTCGCCCCGGGGACGAGCAGTACTTC. The chain is built from TRBV14 and TRBJ2-7, with D maybe TRBD2 (5 bases). The CDR3 is 14 amino acids. Per the germline V gene, CDR1 is SGHDN and CDR2 is FVKESK.

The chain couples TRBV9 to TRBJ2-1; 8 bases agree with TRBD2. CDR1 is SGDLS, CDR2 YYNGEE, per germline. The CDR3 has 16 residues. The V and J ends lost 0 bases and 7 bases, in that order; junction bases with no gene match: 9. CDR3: CASSVASGSMVNEQFF. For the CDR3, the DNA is TGTGCCAGCAGCGTAGCCAGCGGGAGTATGGTAAATGAGCAGTTCTTC.

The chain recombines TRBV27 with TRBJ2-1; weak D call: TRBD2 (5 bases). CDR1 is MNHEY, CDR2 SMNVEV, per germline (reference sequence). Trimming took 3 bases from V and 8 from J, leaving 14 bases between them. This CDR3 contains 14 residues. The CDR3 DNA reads TGTGCCAGCAGTTTGCTAGCCTTCACCCATGAGCAGTTCTTC. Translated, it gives CASSLLAFTHEQFF.

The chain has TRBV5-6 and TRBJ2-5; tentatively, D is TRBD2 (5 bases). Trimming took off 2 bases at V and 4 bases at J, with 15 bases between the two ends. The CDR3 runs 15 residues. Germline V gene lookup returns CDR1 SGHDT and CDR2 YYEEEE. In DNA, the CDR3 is TGTGCCAGCAGCTTTCTAAGAGAGGGTCGAGAGACCCAGTACTTC. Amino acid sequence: CASSFLREGRETQYF.

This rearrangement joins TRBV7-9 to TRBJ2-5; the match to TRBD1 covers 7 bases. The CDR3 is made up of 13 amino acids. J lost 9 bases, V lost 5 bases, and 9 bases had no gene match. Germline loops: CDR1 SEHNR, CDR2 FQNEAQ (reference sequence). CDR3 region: CASSGALGQPQYF. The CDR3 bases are TGTGCCAGCAGCGGTGCCCTGGGACAGCCCCAGTACTTC.

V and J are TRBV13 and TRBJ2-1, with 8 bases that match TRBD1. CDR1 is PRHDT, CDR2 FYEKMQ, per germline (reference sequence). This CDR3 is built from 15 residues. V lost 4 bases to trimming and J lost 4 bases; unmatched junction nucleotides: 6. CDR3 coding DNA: TGTGCCAGCAGCTCAGGGACAGGAAATTACAATGAGCAGTTCTTC. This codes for CASSSGTGNYNEQFF.

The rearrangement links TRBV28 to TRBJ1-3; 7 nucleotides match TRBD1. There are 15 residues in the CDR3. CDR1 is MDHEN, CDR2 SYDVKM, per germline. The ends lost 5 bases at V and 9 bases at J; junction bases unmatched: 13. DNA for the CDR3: TGTGCCAGCAGTACCCCACAGGGGACGACAGCCACCATATATTTT. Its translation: CASSTPQGTTATIYF. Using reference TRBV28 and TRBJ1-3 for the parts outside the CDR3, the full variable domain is DVKVTQSSRYLVKRTGEKVFLECVQDMDHENMFWYRQDPGLGLRLIYFSYDVKMKEKGDIPEGYSVSREKKERFSLILESASTNQTSMYLCASSTPQGTTATIYFGEGSWLTVV.

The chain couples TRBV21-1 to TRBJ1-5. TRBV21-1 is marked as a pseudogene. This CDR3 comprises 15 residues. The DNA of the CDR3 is TGTGCCAGCAGCAATTCGGGGAGGATCAATCAGCCCCAGCATTTT. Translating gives CASSNSGRINQPQHF.

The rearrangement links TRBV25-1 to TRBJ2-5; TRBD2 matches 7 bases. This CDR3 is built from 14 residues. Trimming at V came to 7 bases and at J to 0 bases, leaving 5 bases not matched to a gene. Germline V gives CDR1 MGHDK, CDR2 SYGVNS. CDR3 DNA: TGTGCCAGCACCAGAGCGGGGTACCAAGAGACCCAGTACTTC. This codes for CASTRAGYQETQYF.

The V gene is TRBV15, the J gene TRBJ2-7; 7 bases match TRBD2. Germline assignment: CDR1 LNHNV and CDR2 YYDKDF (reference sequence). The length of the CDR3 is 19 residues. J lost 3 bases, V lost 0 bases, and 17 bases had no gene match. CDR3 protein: CATSRDQNLKRDCCYEQYF. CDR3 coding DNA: TGTGCCACCAGCAGAGATCAGAACCTAAAGCGGGACTGTTGCTACGAGCAGTACTTC.

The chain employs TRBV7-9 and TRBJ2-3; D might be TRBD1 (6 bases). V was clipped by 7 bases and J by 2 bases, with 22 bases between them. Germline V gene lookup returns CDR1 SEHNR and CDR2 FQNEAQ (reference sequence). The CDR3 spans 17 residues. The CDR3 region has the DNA TGTGCCAGCAAGGGTGAAGTGTGGCAGGGGAACACAGATACGCAGTATTTT. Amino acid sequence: CASKGEVWQGNTDTQYF.